The 9 T cell receptor beta chains below all came from one sample that was sequenced in a study of Tregs in tolerant kidney transplant recipients. Recipients received nonmyeloablative bone marrow transplants from related graft donors, with transient mixed chimerism. Using immunoSEQ multiplex PCR, the repertoire was profiled, and TCRdb retains in-frame clones only, with some absent. The sample includes roughly 64,000 clones, over 75% of them seen just once. The sequenced sample was CD4+ T cells from blood (PBMCs), obtained 6 months after the transplant. The receptors were sampled from a human patient who received a combined kidney and bone marrow transplant. Part of the T cells may come from the graft donor.

This clone turned up a few times. The V gene is TRBV7-9, the J gene TRBJ1-5; no firm D call. Trimming took off 4 bases at V and 0 bases at J, with 13 bases between the two ends. This CDR3 comprises 16 residues. Looked up from germline, CDR1 is SEHNR and CDR2 is FQNEAQ (reference sequence). The CDR3 DNA is TGTGCCAGCAGCTATAATACGGAGGTTAGCAATCAGCCCCAGCATTTT. This gives the protein CASSYNTEVSNQPQHF.

Here the CDR3 DNA reads TGTGCCAGCAGCCCGGGGGGAGTAGGGGGTCGAGAGACCCAGTACTTC. Translation gives CASSPGGVGGRETQYF. The V and J genes are TRBV7-2 and TRBJ2-5; weak D call: TRBD2 (7 bases). V lost 5 bases and J lost 4, with 20 bases in between. The V gene's germline CDR1 is SGHTA and CDR2 FQGNSA. The CDR3 consists of 16 residues.

The chain couples TRBV7-2 to TRBJ2-3; possible D gene TRBD2, 6 bases. The CDR3 extends over 14 amino acids. Germline V gene sequence: CDR1 SGHTA, CDR2 FQGNSA. V shed 5 bases and J shed 2 bases, with 11 bases lying between them. CDR3 nucleotides: TGTGCCAGCAGCCCGGGACTTGTCACAGATACGCAGTATTTT. Encoded protein: CASSPGLVTDTQYF.

The chain has TRBV6-5 and TRBJ2-5; TRBD1 agrees at 8 bases. Germline CDR1 MNHEY, CDR2 SVGAGI. CDR3 size: 14 residues. V was clipped by 0 bases and J by 5 bases; unmatched bases: 2. CDR3 amino acids: CASSYSWTGETQYF. The CDR3 DNA reads TGTGCCAGCAGTTACTCCTGGACAGGGGAGACCCAGTACTTC.

This chain links TRBV19 with TRBJ2-2; TRBD1 matches at 7 bases. CDR3 length equals 17 residues. CDR1 and CDR2 from the germline V gene are LNHDA and SQIVND (reference sequence). J lost 4 bases, V lost 6 bases, and 14 bases had no gene match. The CDR3 is CASRRTGKSESTGELFF. The DNA for the CDR3 is TGTGCCAGTAGGCGGACAGGTAAATCGGAGAGCACCGGGGAGCTGTTTTTT. Full variable domain (outside the CDR3, taken from reference TRBV19 and TRBJ2-2): DGGITQSPKYLFRKEGQNVTLSCEQNLNHDAMYWYRQDPGQGLRLIYYSQIVNDFQKGDIAEGYSVSREKKESFPLTVTSAQKNPTAFYLCASRRTGKSESTGELFFGEGSRLTVL.

As DNA, the CDR3 is TGTGCCAGCAGCGAAGACAGCCATGCAGTAGGAGGCTACACCTTC. It translates to CASSEDSHAVGGYTF. V usage is TRBV7-2 and J usage is TRBJ1-2; a weak D match, TRBD1 (5 bases). CDR3 length: 15 amino acids. From germline, CDR1 is SGHTA and CDR2 FQGNSA. Trimming shortened V by 5 bases and J by 8 bases, and 21 bases separated the two germline ends. Full variable domain (remainder filled in from reference TRBV7-2 and TRBJ1-2): GAGVSQSPSNKVTEKGKDVELRCDPISGHTALYWYRQSLGQGLEFLIYFQGNSAPDKSGLPSDRFSAERTGGSVSTLTIQRTQQEDSAVYLCASSEDSHAVGGYTFGSGTRLTVV.

Turning to this clone: At one end the junction does not follow the germline gene, possibly because of a read error. Within the sample, other DNA sequences also encode this same CDR3. The rearrangement links TRBV2 to TRBJ2-7; 10 bases are shared with TRBD2. The length of the CDR3 is 17 residues. Germline-derived CDR1 and CDR2 are SNHLY and FYNNEI. The DNA of the CDR3 is TGTGCCAGTAGTGAAGCGCTTCTTGGACTAGCGGATTACGAGCAGTACTTC. This encodes CASSEALLGLADYEQYF.

The chain couples TRBV19 to TRBJ2-1; 12 bases line up with TRBD2. From germline, CDR1 is LNHDA and CDR2 SQIVND (reference sequence). Germline trimming cut 3 bases from V and 8 bases from J; bases unmatched to any gene: 8. The CDR3 loop spans 16 amino acids. CDR3 coding DNA: TGTGCCAGTAGTATGTTTGTGACTAGCGGGAGTGATGAGCAGTTCTTC. It is translated as CASSMFVTSGSDEQFF.

The chain uses TRBV5-4 and TRBJ2-7, with a possible D match to TRBD2 (5 bases). From germline, CDR1 is SGHNT and CDR2 YYREEE (reference sequence). The CDR3 is made up of 16 amino acids. Trimming cost V 4 bases and J 0 bases, with 17 bases left between them. CDR3 protein: CASSPSAGISSYEQYF. The CDR3 region has the DNA TGTGCCAGCAGCCCATCCGCCGGGATTAGCTCCTACGAGCAGTACTTC.